These T cell receptor beta chains were read from a single sample in a study of T cell responses to AZD1222 COVID-19 vaccine. The assay was immunoSEQ multiplex PCR, and TCRdb's table has in-frame clones only and misses some. The sample carries some 130,000 clones, 88% recorded once. This material consisted of peripheral blood, taken on day 0 of AZD1222 vaccination. Receptors were obtained from an adult in good health. The CDR3 runs from the conserved cysteine through the conserved F or W. A D gene is named only where the DNA matches it firmly. Clone size appears in some rows only: once, few, many, or a class for an expanded clone.

V	D	J	size	length	DNA	CDR3
TRBV4-2	TRBD2	TRBJ2-7	-	14	TGTGCCAGCAGCCAAGCTGGCGGGGGCTACGAGCAGTACTTC	CASSQAGGGYEQYF
TRBV5-1	TRBD1	TRBJ2-6	-	14	TGCGCCAGCAGCCCTAGGGACAGAGACAACGTCCTGACTTTC	CASSPRDRDNVLTF
TRBV28	TRBD2	TRBJ2-7	-	14	TGTGCCACCCTGGGAGGGAGGGCCATATACGAGCAGTACTTC	CATLGGRAIYEQYF
TRBV27	-	TRBJ1-6	-	13	TGTGCCAGCAGGTGGGGCGCCAATTCACCCCTCCACTTT	CASRWGANSPLHF
TRBV18	-	TRBJ1-2	-	15	TGTGCCAGCTCACCACCGGTCGGTTTAAACTATGGCTACACCTTC	CASSPPVGLNYGYTF
TRBV12-3/TRBV12-4	-	TRBJ1-3	-	12	TGTGCCAGCAGTTTAGAAGGGCACCTTGAACATTTT	CASSLEGHLEHF
TRBV7-2	-	TRBJ1-2	-	13	TGTGCCAGCAGCTTAGGTCCCACATATGGCTACACCTTC	CASSLGPTYGYTF
TRBV2	-	TRBJ2-1	once	15	TGTGCCAGCAGCCCCACCGGGACGTCCTACAATGAGCAGTTCTTC	CASSPTGTSYNEQFF
TRBV29-1	-	TRBJ1-1	-	8	TGCAGCGTCCCGGGAGCTTTCTTT	CSVPGAFF
TRBV7-3	-	TRBJ2-2	-	12	TGTGCCAGCAGCTTAAGATTAGGGGAGCTGTTTTTT	CASSLRLGELFF
TRBV5-6	TRBD2	TRBJ2-1	-	15	TGTGCCAGCTATTCTGTGGGAGGGGCCTACAATGAGCAGTTCTTC	CASYSVGGAYNEQFF
TRBV2	TRBD2	TRBJ2-3	-	15	TGTGCCAGCACCCCACGGGCGGGAGGGCCAGATACGCAGTATTTT	CASTPRAGGPDTQYF
TRBV28	-	TRBJ2-3	-	15	TGTGCCAGCAGCTCAACCGGGACTTCGCGGGATACGCAGTATTTT	CASSSTGTSRDTQYF
TRBV7-9	TRBD1	TRBJ2-3	-	14	TGTGCCAGCAGCTCGACAGGGTTCACAGATACGCAGTATTTT	CASSSTGFTDTQYF
TRBV19	-	TRBJ1-4	-	15	TGTGCCAGTAGTGTGGACGGCTCAACTAATGAAAAACTGTTTTTT	CASSVDGSTNEKLFF
TRBV11-2	-	TRBJ1-1	-	15	TGTGCCAGCAGCTTAGATCGGAGCAGGAACACTGAAGCTTTCTTT	CASSLDRSRNTEAFF
TRBV5-4	TRBD2	TRBJ2-1	-	14	TGTGCCAGCAGCTCGGGACTAGACTACAATGAGCAGTTCTTC	CASSSGLDYNEQFF
TRBV3-1/TRBV3-2	-	TRBJ2-2	-	16	TGTGCCAGCCAGAGTCTCCGGGACACGAACACCGGGGAGCTGTTTTTT	CASQSLRDTNTGELFF
TRBV5-4	TRBD2	TRBJ2-1	-	16	TGTGCCAGCAGCCCAAGTAGCGGGAGGGCCAAAAATGAGCAGTTCTTC	CASSPSSGRAKNEQFF
TRBV3-1/TRBV3-2	-	TRBJ1-6	-	16	TGTGCCAGCAGCCAAGGGGAAGTTCGAGGTAATTCACCCCTCCACTTT	CASSQGEVRGNSPLHF
TRBV6-4	TRBD1	TRBJ2-1	-	16	TGTGCCAGCAGCGTTTCCGGGACAGGGAGCTTTAATGAGCAGTTCTTC	CASSVSGTGSFNEQFF
TRBV18	TRBD2	TRBJ2-7	-	15	TGTGCCAGCTCACCCGAAACTAGCGGGAGTTACGAGCAGTACTTC	CASSPETSGSYEQYF
TRBV7-2	-	TRBJ2-2	-	17	TGTGCCAGCAGCTTAGCCCCCGCCCTCATAAACACCGGGGAGCTGTTTTTT	CASSLAPALINTGELFF
TRBV19	-	TRBJ1-1	-	13	TGTGCCAGTAGTATAAGGACGAACACTGAAGCTTTCTTT	CASSIRTNTEAFF
TRBV24-1	TRBD1	TRBJ2-3	-	14	TGTGCCACCAGGGGGACAGGGGATACAGATACGCAGTATTTT	CATRGTGDTDTQYF
TRBV11-2	-	TRBJ1-1	-	17	TGTGCCAGCAGCTTAGGGGGGACATCGGGGATCCTGACTGAAGCTTTCTTT	CASSLGGTSGILTEAFF
TRBV7-8	-	TRBJ2-7	-	11	TGTGCCAGCAGCTTAGTAAACGAGCAGTACTTC	CASSLVNEQYF
TRBV4-1	-	TRBJ2-1	-	13	TGCGCCAGCAGCCAAGTATACGTCGGTGAGCAGTTCTTC	CASSQVYVGEQFF
TRBV7-9	-	TRBJ2-7	-	14	TGTGCCAGCAGCCCAGGGCAGTCTGGGCGCGAGCAGTACTTC	CASSPGQSGREQYF
TRBV5-4	-	TRBJ2-3	-	16	TGTGCCAGCAGCTTGGCGGGACCTTCTAGCACAGATACGCAGTATTTT	CASSLAGPSSTDTQYF
TRBV28	-	TRBJ1-5	-	16	TGTGCCAGCAGTGTGACCGAGGGTAACAGCAATCAGCCCCAGCATTTT	CASSVTEGNSNQPQHF
TRBV5-4	-	TRBJ2-7	-	14	TGTGCCAGCAGCCTACCGACGGAGCCCTACGAGCAGTACTTC	CASSLPTEPYEQYF
TRBV28	TRBD1	TRBJ1-6	-	17	TGTGCCCTATCTCCGGGACAGGGTATCCTCGGCACAGGACCCCTCCACTTT	CALSPGQGILGTGPLHF
TRBV30	TRBD1	TRBJ1-5	-	17	TGTGCCTGGAGTGTACGATCAGGGGGGGGCAGCAATCAGCCCCAGCATTTT	CAWSVRSGGGSNQPQHF
TRBV18	TRBD1	TRBJ1-4	-	15	TGTGCCAGCTCGCCAAAAGGGACAGGGAATGAAAAACTGTTTTTT	CASSPKGTGNEKLFF
TRBV29-1	TRBD2	TRBJ2-1	-	15	TGCAGCGTTGGCCTAGCGGGTGGGTCCTACAATGAGCAGTTCTTC	CSVGLAGGSYNEQFF
TRBV7-9	-	TRBJ2-5	-	13	TGTGCCAGCAGACTAGGGAGACAAGAGACCCAGTACTTC	CASRLGRQETQYF
TRBV28	-	TRBJ1-5	once	14	TGTGCCAGCAGTTCCGGACCCCGGACTCAGCCCCAGCATTTT	CASSSGPRTQPQHF
TRBV7-6	-	TRBJ1-1	few	13	TGTGCCAGCAGCTCCAACACGAACACTGAAGCTTTCTTT	CASSSNTNTEAFF
TRBV19	-	TRBJ2-7	-	15	TGTGCCAGTAGTATTCAGTCAACAGGGAGCTACGAGCAGTACTTC	CASSIQSTGSYEQYF
TRBV5-6	-	TRBJ1-3	-	16	TGTGCCAGCAGCCCCCTGGGGGGAAGAGGCGAAAACACCATATATTTT	CASSPLGGRGENTIYF
TRBV25-1	TRBD1	TRBJ1-6	once	16	TGTGCCAGCAGACCCACTTTGGGACAGGGGAGCTCACCCCTCCACTTT	CASRPTLGQGSSPLHF
TRBV2	-	TRBJ1-1	-	14	TGTGCCAGCAGTGAAGACAGAGTGAACACTGAAGCTTTCTTT	CASSEDRVNTEAFF
TRBV19	-	TRBJ2-1	few	14	TGTGCCAGTAGTATAGACGGCGGCGACAATGAGCAGTTCTTC	CASSIDGGDNEQFF
TRBV19	TRBD1	TRBJ1-6	-	15	TGTGCCAGTAGTATGGGGACAGGGTATAATTCACCCCTCCACTTT	CASSMGTGYNSPLHF
TRBV7-9	-	TRBJ2-5	few	15	TGTGCCAGCAGCTTGGAGGGGGCCCTAGGAGAGACCCAGTACTTC	CASSLEGALGETQYF
TRBV18	-	TRBJ1-4	-	17	TGTGCCAGCTCACCAAGTGGGGTCGGTGCAACTAATGAAAAACTGTTTTTT	CASSPSGVGATNEKLFF
TRBV7-9	TRBD1	TRBJ1-3	-	15	TGTGCCAGCAGCGCGGGACAGGCTTCTGGAAACACCATATATTTT	CASSAGQASGNTIYF
TRBV10-2	-	TRBJ1-4	-	14	TGCGCCAGCAGTGGGGACCCGGGTAGGGAAAAACTGTTTTTT	CASSGDPGREKLFF
TRBV7-3	-	TRBJ2-7	-	12	TGTGCAGAGGGGCAAAAGGGCTACGAGCAGTACTTC	CAEGQKGYEQYF